This T cell receptor (beta chain) was observed in a study of blood T cell repertoires in COVID-19. Under the authors' procedure: Scientists estimated how many nucleated cells there were by amplifying reference gene primers. Clones were read by immunoSEQ multiplex PCR, and TCRdb kept only the in-frame ones, dropping some. V and J calls and clone size are given by that table; D and trimming were obtained from the DNA. The sample has 200,000 or so clones, around 80% seen once. There are 17 residues in the CDR3. From germline, CDR1 is MDHEN and CDR2 SYDVKM. V gene TRBV28 combines with J gene TRBJ2-7; 9 bases fit TRBD2. This clonotype was obtained from a human donor in a cohort sampled during active COVID-19. The sequenced sample was peripheral blood. The CDR3, as DNA: TGTGCGACAAGCCCAGCGGGAGGTTTTTGGGGCTCCTACGAGCAGTACTTC. Amino acids: CATSPAGGFWGSYEQYF.